Listed here is a single T cell receptor (beta chain). Its target antigen remains unknown. Per-base quality was not reported, and no clone a single base away is much larger than it. This sample was included in a study of blood T cell repertoires in COVID-19 (TCRdb year 2020). The study in broad terms: Samples covering the acute and convalescent phases of COVID-19 were provided by collaborators in the United States, Italy and Spain. The prospective study material was composed of cDNA or gDNA derived from T cells, B-cell-depleted T cells, or PBMCs. Deeply sampled blood TCRbeta repertoires from subjects exposed to, actively infected with, or recovered from COVID-19 were included in the dataset. The repertoires were released in a freely available public database intended as a resource for research on the immune response to SARS-CoV-2. Samples were obtained from the ongoing ImmuneRACE study (first 160 participants) and from some 1,200 subjects provided by 6 global collaborators. Sample metadata almost always included a de-identified subject ID, COVID-19 status, age in years and sex. Where HLA class I and class II types were available, the types were taken from metadata supplied by the sample provider, not from assay-based typing. Overall results and qualifications from the work: Clinical and demographic metadata were provided uncurated, with the amount varying by source and participant.

The collaborating institutions used their own protocols to collect whole blood in K2EDTA tubes. For TCRbeta analysis, collaborators shipped samples in one of three forms: frozen whole blood, isolated PBMCs, or DNA extracted from either of those sample types. TCRbeta CDR3 regions were amplified from genomic DNA by means of the immunoSEQ Assay, a bias-controlled multiplex PCR. The published analysis was carried out like this. Nucleated cell counts per sample were estimated from amplification of reference gene primers within the assay. To quantify the absolute abundance of each unique TCRbeta CDR3 rearrangement, sequence reads were collapsed and filtered. For each sample, productive Simpson clonality was calculated by taking the square root of Simpson's diversity index across productive rearrangements. Entries here come from immuneACCESS through TCRdb and include only in-frame sequences with V and J called. Some clones fail to appear in such tables; in the studies checked, an unresolved V gene covers under half of the shortfall, and the cause of the remainder is unknown. V and J calls and clone size come straight from that table; D and trimming were deduced from the DNA. Counted in this sample were approximately 100,000 clones; over 85% of them appeared once. The top ten hold more than 5.5% of the sample.

V was cut back by 2 bases and J by 7 bases, leaving a gap of 7 bases between them. The germline V gene sets CDR1 to KGHDR and CDR2 to SFDVKD. The CDR3 runs 13 amino acids, cysteine and phenylalanine included. Kept here is only the CDR3 DNA, which spans 39 bases and is read in frame from base 1. Source material: peripheral blood. The rearranged chain carries TRBV24-1 and TRBJ1-4; the D gene identity is not certain. The sequence came from a man aged 65 to 85 with acute or convalescent COVID-19. For the CDR3, the sequence is CATSDYSGEKLFF. The base sequence is TGTGCCACCAGTGATTATAGCGGTGAAAAACTGTTTTTT.